Below are 3 T cell receptor beta chains sequenced from a single sample in a study of molecular identifiers for immune sequencing clone quantification listed by TCRdb under 2018. Library preparation was by PCR. Sequencing was carried out with a NextSeq 500. TCRdb redid the processing of the public reads, applying fastp at Q25 and MiXCR, and retained in-frame beta chains. All rows with the same CDR3 protein become a single entry with the most common DNA and genes. This sample gives about half a million distinct CDR3 sequences in total; less than 30% of them show up just once. The ten most abundant clones make up roughly 0.77% of the sample. The sequencing input was naive CD8+ T cells from blood, with Jurkat cell RNA spiked in. According to the study, the label for this sample's cell subset or site signals: FACS-sorted CD8+CD4-CCR7+CD45RA+ naive T cells. The receptors stem from a human donor in good health. Some libraries in this study had Jurkat cell RNA spiked in.

Many counts were recorded for this clonotype. This chain connects TRBV29-1 to TRBJ2-3, with D perhaps assigned TRBD1 or TRBD2 (5 bases each). Germline loops: CDR1 SQVTM, CDR2 ANQGSEA. With 7 bases removed from V and 4 bases from J, the gap between germline ends came to 9 bases. This CDR3 has 11 amino acids. CDR3: CSAQGADTQYF. In DNA, the CDR3 is TGCAGCGCGCAGGGAGCAGATACGCAGTATTTT.

In its sample, this clonotype was seen many times. The chain couples TRBV7-2 to TRBJ1-5; no clear D. With 4 bases removed from V and 6 bases from J, the gap between germline ends came to 16 bases. The CDR3 length is 15 residues. CDR1 and CDR2 (germline): SGHTA, FQGNSA. In DNA form, the CDR3 reads TGTGCCAGCAGCTCTCTGGGAGTGTTCGGTCAGCCCCAGCATTTT. Translated, it gives CASSSLGVFGQPQHF. The full variable domain, in which reference TRBV7-2 and TRBJ1-5 provide the parts outside the CDR3, is GAGVSQSPSNKVTEKGKDVELRCDPISGHTALYWYRQSLGQGLEFLIYFQGNSAPDKSGLPSDRFSAERTGGSVSTLTIQRTQQEDSAVYLCASSSLGVFGQPQHFGDGTRLSIL.

J is TRBJ1-5 and V is TRBV18; TRBD1 might be the D (5 bases). This CDR3 spans 16 amino acids. The germline V and J ends were trimmed by 3 bases and 3 bases, with 15 bases remaining between them. Germline loops: CDR1 KGHSH, CDR2 LQKENI. The CDR3 sequence: CASSPKARQNNQPQHF. As DNA, the CDR3 is TGTGCCAGCTCACCCAAGGCCCGACAGAACAATCAGCCCCAGCATTTT.